Listed below are T cell receptor beta chains from one sample, sequenced in a study of T cells in Graves' hyperthyroidism and ophthalmopathy. TCRdb processed the multiplex PCR reads anew with MiXCR; each CDR3 protein has one entry. Among around 520,000 distinct CDR3 sequences listed, roughly 25% were seen once. Specimen: blood. The receptor set was obtained from a woman between 25 and 40 years old with Graves' ophthalmopathy. CDR3s include the opening cysteine and the closing phenylalanine or tryptophan. Fields, in order: D gene, clone size, J gene, V gene, CDR3 protein, CDR3 DNA. The D gene is left open where the match is weak. Clone size is shown for a subset of rows, as once, few, many or a class of expanded clone.

d_call: .; clone_size: .; j_call: TRBJ1-5; v_call: TRBV5-5; cdr3_aa: CASSRLSVSNQPQHF; cdr3_nt: TGTGCCAGCAGCCGACTCTCAGTTAGCAATCAGCCCCAGCATTTT
d_call: .; clone_size: .; j_call: TRBJ1-5; v_call: TRBV3-1; cdr3_aa: CASSQESGGGYQPQHF; cdr3_nt: TGTGCCAGCAGCCAAGAAAGTGGGGGGGGCTATCAGCCCCAGCATTTT
d_call: .; clone_size: many; j_call: TRBJ2-7; v_call: TRBV20-1; cdr3_aa: CSARDLLRSNEQYF; cdr3_nt: TGCAGTGCTAGAGATCTACTCCGGTCCAACGAGCAGTACTTC
d_call: .; clone_size: many; j_call: TRBJ1-2; v_call: TRBV20-1; cdr3_aa: CSAPLVNGNYGYTF; cdr3_nt: TGCAGTGCTCCCTTAGTGAACGGGAACTATGGCTACACCTTC
d_call: .; clone_size: .; j_call: TRBJ2-2; v_call: TRBV6-1; cdr3_aa: CASKGGDTGELFF; cdr3_nt: TGTGCCAGCAAAGGGGGGGACACCGGGGAGCTGTTTTTT
d_call: TRBD1; clone_size: .; j_call: TRBJ1-1; v_call: TRBV15; cdr3_aa: CATSRAGQRTEAFF; cdr3_nt: TGTGCCACCAGCAGAGCGGGACAGAGGACAGAAGCTTTCTTT
d_call: .; clone_size: many; j_call: TRBJ1-2; v_call: TRBV20-1; cdr3_aa: CSARDPYSIEGYTF; cdr3_nt: TGCAGTGCTAGAGATCCCTACTCAATCGAGGGCTACACCTTC
d_call: .; clone_size: many; j_call: TRBJ2-7; v_call: TRBV12-3/TRBV12-4; cdr3_aa: CASSLRGFHYEQYF; cdr3_nt: TGTGCCAGCAGTTTACGGGGCTTCCACTACGAGCAGTACTTC
d_call: .; clone_size: .; j_call: TRBJ2-5; v_call: TRBV11-2; cdr3_aa: CASSFVGGQETQYF; cdr3_nt: TGTGCCAGCAGCTTCGTTGGCGGACAAGAGACCCAGTACTTC
d_call: .; clone_size: few; j_call: TRBJ1-3; v_call: TRBV6-5; cdr3_aa: CASSYSGGPSGNTIYF; cdr3_nt: TGTGCCAGCAGTTACTCTGGAGGGCCCTCTGGAAACACCATATATTTT
d_call: TRBD1; clone_size: many; j_call: TRBJ1-1; v_call: TRBV12-3/TRBV12-4; cdr3_aa: CASSIYPGTGILTEAFF; cdr3_nt: TGTGCCAGCAGTATCTACCCCGGGACAGGGATCTTGACTGAAGCTTTCTTT
d_call: TRBD1; clone_size: many; j_call: TRBJ1-5; v_call: TRBV24-1; cdr3_aa: CATSGDDRGGISPQHF; cdr3_nt: TGTGCCACCAGTGGCGACGACAGGGGGGGAATCAGCCCCCAGCATTTT
d_call: .; clone_size: many; j_call: TRBJ2-7; v_call: TRBV7-2; cdr3_aa: CASSLSGLSSYEQYF; cdr3_nt: TGTGCCAGCAGCTTATCAGGGTTAAGCTCCTACGAGCAGTACTTC
d_call: .; clone_size: many; j_call: TRBJ2-7; v_call: TRBV6-2/TRBV6-3; cdr3_aa: CASTSMVGFPRKYF; cdr3_nt: TGTGCCAGCACCTCGATGGTCGGCTTCCCAAGGAAATACTTC
d_call: .; clone_size: .; j_call: TRBJ2-5; v_call: TRBV29-1; cdr3_aa: CSVTGSPAAETQYF; cdr3_nt: TGCAGCGTAACCGGGTCCCCGGCGGCTGAGACCCAGTACTTC
d_call: .; clone_size: many; j_call: TRBJ1-5; v_call: TRBV6-1; cdr3_aa: CASSERRGAHNQPQHF; cdr3_nt: TGTGCCAGCAGTGAAAGGCGGGGGGCTCACAATCAGCCCCAGCATTTT
d_call: .; clone_size: .; j_call: TRBJ1-2; v_call: TRBV7-6; cdr3_aa: CASSLRGSGYGYTF; cdr3_nt: TGTGCCAGCAGCTTAAGGGGCTCCGGCTATGGCTACACCTTC
d_call: .; clone_size: .; j_call: TRBJ1-5; v_call: TRBV6-1; cdr3_aa: CASCDAGWMQPQHF; cdr3_nt: TGTGCCAGCTGCGACGCGGGGTGGATGCAGCCCCAGCATTTT
d_call: .; clone_size: few; j_call: TRBJ1-6; v_call: TRBV3-1; cdr3_aa: CASSQDQGALHF; cdr3_nt: TGTGCCAGCAGCCAGGATCAGGGCGCCCTCCACTTT
d_call: .; clone_size: many; j_call: TRBJ1-1; v_call: TRBV12-3/TRBV12-4; cdr3_aa: CASSLRDGDTEAFF; cdr3_nt: TGTGCCAGCAGTTTACGAGACGGGGACACTGAAGCTTTCTTT